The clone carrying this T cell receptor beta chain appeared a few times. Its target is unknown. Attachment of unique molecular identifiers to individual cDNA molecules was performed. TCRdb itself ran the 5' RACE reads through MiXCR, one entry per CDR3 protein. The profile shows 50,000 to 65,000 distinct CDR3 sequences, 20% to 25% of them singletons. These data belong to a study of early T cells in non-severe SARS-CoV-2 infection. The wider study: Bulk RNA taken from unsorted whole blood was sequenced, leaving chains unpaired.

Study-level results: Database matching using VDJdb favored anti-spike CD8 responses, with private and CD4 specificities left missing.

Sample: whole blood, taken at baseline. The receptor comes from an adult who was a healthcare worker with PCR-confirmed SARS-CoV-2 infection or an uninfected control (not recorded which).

Here the CDR3 reads CASSAGQYTGELFF. Here the CDR3 DNA reads TGTGCCAGCAGCGCCGGACAGTACACCGGGGAGCTGTTTTTT. The rearrangement uses TRBV7-6 and TRBJ2-2, with D tentatively TRBD1 (6 bases). Germline V gene data show CDR1 as SGHVS and CDR2 as FNYEAQ. V lost 5 bases, J lost 3 bases, and 10 bases lay in between. The CDR3 length is 14 residues.